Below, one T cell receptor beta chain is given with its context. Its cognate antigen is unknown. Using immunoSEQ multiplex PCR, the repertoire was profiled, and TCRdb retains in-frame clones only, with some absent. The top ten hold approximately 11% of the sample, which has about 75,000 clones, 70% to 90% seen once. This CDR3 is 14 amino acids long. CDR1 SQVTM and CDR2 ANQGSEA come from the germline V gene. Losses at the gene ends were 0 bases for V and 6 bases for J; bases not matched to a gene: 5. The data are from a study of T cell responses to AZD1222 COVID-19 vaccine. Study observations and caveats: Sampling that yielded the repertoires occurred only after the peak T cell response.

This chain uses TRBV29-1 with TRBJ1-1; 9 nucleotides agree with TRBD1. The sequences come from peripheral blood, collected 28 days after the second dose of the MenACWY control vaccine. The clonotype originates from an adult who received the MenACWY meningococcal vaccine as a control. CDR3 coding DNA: TGCAGCGTTGAAGAGGGACAGGGTCGGTCTGAAGCTTTCTTT. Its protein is CSVEEGQGRSEAFF. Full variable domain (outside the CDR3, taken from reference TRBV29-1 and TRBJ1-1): SAVISQKPSRDICQRGTSLTIQCQVDSQVTMMFWYRQQPGQSLTLIATANQGSEATYESGFVIDKFPISRPNLTFSTLTVSNMSPEDSSIYLCSVEEGQGRSEAFFGQGTRLTVV.